These T cell receptor beta chains were read from a single sample in a study of shared T cell receptors in the human thymus. TCRdb's table, derived via immunoSEQ multiplex PCR, lists solely in-frame clones and lacks some. Of 630,000 or so clones in the sample, more than 75% were seen once. These data were also filed under a second study, of human thymus T cells.

Sequenced material: thymocytes. Receptors originate from a boy in the first two years of life with a congenital heart defect. The CDR3 runs from the conserved cysteine through the conserved F or W. The D gene is left open where the match is weak. Clone size is shown for a subset of rows, as once, few, many or a class of expanded clone.

cdr3_length	v_call	d_call	j_call	clone_size	cdr3_nt	cdr3_aa
16	TRBV27	-	TRBJ1-1	-	TGTGCCAGCAGTTTATCCACAGTGGCTCACCACGCGGGAGCTTTCTTT	CASSLSTVAHHAGAFF
16	TRBV9	-	TRBJ1-5	once	TGTGCCAGCAGCTTTGCCCTAAGTCATAGCAATCAGCCCCAGCATTTT	CASSFALSHSNQPQHF
15	TRBV15	-	TRBJ1-1	-	TGTGCCACCAGCAGGTTTTCAGGGTCGAACACTGAAGCTTTCTTT	CATSRFSGSNTEAFF
14	TRBV27	-	TRBJ2-3	-	TGTGCCAGCAGCACCCGTCCATTCGGGAGTGGGCAGTATTTT	CASSTRPFGSGQYF
13	TRBV7-9	-	TRBJ2-1	once	TGTGCCAGCAGCTTAGTGTTGGAGAGAGGCCCGTTCTTC	CASSLVLERGPFF
17	TRBV19	-	TRBJ1-5	few	TGTGCCAGTAGTTACGGTCAGACAGACAGTTCCAATCAGCCCCAGCATTTT	CASSYGQTDSSNQPQHF
18	TRBV15	-	TRBJ1-4	-	TGTGCCACCAGCAGTGGCACCCGACAGGTACGCCTTAATGAAAAACTGTTTTTT	CATSSGTRQVRLNEKLFF
16	TRBV7-9	TRBD1	TRBJ2-7	-	TGTGCCAGCAGCCCCCGCCGACAGGGTTCCTCCTACGAGCAGTACTTC	CASSPRRQGSSYEQYF
16	TRBV7-2	-	TRBJ2-1	once	TGTGCCAGCTGCACTCGGCGGGGCGACCACTACAATGAGCAGTTCTTC	CASCTRRGDHYNEQFF
14	TRBV5-4	TRBD1	TRBJ1-1	-	TGTGCCAGCAGCTTGGGCAGGGGGATCACTGAAGCTTTCTTT	CASSLGRGITEAFF
19	TRBV28	TRBD1	TRBJ1-1	-	TGTGCCAGCAGTTTATTAATCCGACACCGGACAGGTTTAAACACTGAAGCTTTCTTT	CASSLLIRHRTGLNTEAFF
17	TRBV28	TRBD1	TRBJ2-7	-	TGTGCCAGCAGTTTAAGTAGGGACAGGGGTTACAAACCCGAGCAGTACTTC	CASSLSRDRGYKPEQYF
14	TRBV7-6	TRBD1	TRBJ2-7	-	TGTGCCAGCCGACAGGGATCGGATTCCTACGAGCAGTACTTC	CASRQGSDSYEQYF
14	TRBV25-1	TRBD1	TRBJ2-5	-	TGTGCCAGCAGCAGGACAGGGGACGATGAGACCCAGTACTTC	CASSRTGDDETQYF
11	TRBV20-1	-	TRBJ2-1	-	TGCAGGGTCCCTTTGTGGGAGGAGCAGTTCTTC	CRVPLWEEQFF
14	TRBV14	TRBD2	TRBJ2-1	-	TGTGCCAGCAGCCAAGTTGGTAGCGGGGGTTTCCAGTTCTTC	CASSQVGSGGFQFF
15	TRBV19	TRBD2	TRBJ2-1	few	TGTGCCAGTAGTATCGGCGGGAGGAAGGCGAATGAGCAGTTCTTC	CASSIGGRKANEQFF
19	TRBV19	TRBD1	TRBJ2-1	-	TGTGCCAGTAGTATAGAGAGAAACAGGGGGCGCGTGGACACCACTGAGCAGTTCTTC	CASSIERNRGRVDTTEQFF
13	TRBV4-3	-	TRBJ2-1	-	TGCGCCAGCACCGGGGGCGGGAGAGGTGAGCAGTTCTTC	CASTGGGRGEQFF
17	TRBV2	-	TRBJ2-7	-	TGTGCCAGCAGACCTCACCGGGGGAGGGGGGCTCCCTACGAGCAGTACTTC	CASRPHRGRGAPYEQYF
15	TRBV5-1	-	TRBJ1-1	once	TGCGCCAGCAGCGACTCGACAGGACCTAACACTGAAGCTTTCTTT	CASSDSTGPNTEAFF
15	TRBV27	TRBD1	TRBJ1-1	-	TGTGCCAGCAGGCAAGGACAGGGGAACTCCACTGAAGCTTTCTTT	CASRQGQGNSTEAFF
16	TRBV7-9	-	TRBJ1-1	-	TGTGCCGCGGAGGGTCCCAATCGAAAGGGGAACACTGAAGCTTTCTTT	CAAEGPNRKGNTEAFF
15	TRBV5-1	TRBD1	TRBJ1-4	-	TGCGCCAGCAGCTGGAACAGGGGCCCGGGGGAAAAACTGTTTTTT	CASSWNRGPGEKLFF
19	TRBV5-1	TRBD2	TRBJ2-1	-	TGCGCCAGCAGCTTGGCACCGGGACTAGCGGGGGGCCGGGACAATGAGCAGTTCTTC	CASSLAPGLAGGRDNEQFF
18	TRBV11-2	TRBD2	TRBJ2-2	-	TGTGCCAGCAGCTTCCCCGCGGGGACTAGCGATAACACCGGGGAGCTGTTTTTT	CASSFPAGTSDNTGELFF
17	TRBV2	TRBD1	TRBJ1-6	-	TGTGCCAGCAGCCAAAGCCCGGGACAGGGGGCGTTTTCACCCCTCCACTTT	CASSQSPGQGAFSPLHF
17	TRBV5-6	-	TRBJ2-1	-	TGTGCCAGCAGCTTGGTTAGCGACAAGGGGACTTACAATGAGCAGTTCTTC	CASSLVSDKGTYNEQFF
15	TRBV5-6	-	TRBJ1-2	-	TGTGCCAGCAGCTTGACGGGCCGGGATGGGTATGGCTACACCTTC	CASSLTGRDGYGYTF
15	TRBV7-3	-	TRBJ1-1	-	TGTGCCAGCAGCTCAATACAGGCTATGAACACTGAAGCTTTCTTT	CASSSIQAMNTEAFF
14	TRBV28	TRBD1	TRBJ1-2	-	TGTGCCAGCAGTTTATGGGACAGGGACTATGGCTACACCTTC	CASSLWDRDYGYTF
15	TRBV5-6	-	TRBJ1-4	-	TGTGCCAGCAGCTTATTGAGAGTGCGAAATGAAAAACTGTTTTTT	CASSLLRVRNEKLFF
14	TRBV5-5	TRBD2	TRBJ2-1	-	TGTGCCAGCAGCTTAGTTAGCGGGAGAAATGAGCAGTTCTTC	CASSLVSGRNEQFF
15	TRBV6-5	-	TRBJ2-7	-	TGTGCCAGCAGTTACTCGAGTCACAGGGAATACGAGCAGTACTTC	CASSYSSHREYEQYF
20	TRBV28	TRBD2	TRBJ2-2	-	TGTGCCAGCAGTTTTCCGATCCTAGCGGGAGGTCCGTGGAACACCGGGGAGCTGTTTTTT	CASSFPILAGGPWNTGELFF
16	TRBV5-1	-	TRBJ2-7	-	TGCGCCAGCAGCTTGGACCGGGACGGGAGCTCCTACGAGCAGTACTTC	CASSLDRDGSSYEQYF
15	TRBV30	-	TRBJ2-2	-	TGTGCCTGGAGTGTGGGCAGTTGGAACACCGGGGAGCTGTTTTTT	CAWSVGSWNTGELFF
10	TRBV20-1	-	TRBJ1-1	-	TGCAGTGCCCGGACCGGGGTAGCTTTCTTT	CSARTGVAFF
16	TRBV27	-	TRBJ1-1	-	TGTGCCCGCTGCGGGGGCGTCCTTACATCGAACACTGAAGCTTTCTTT	CARCGGVLTSNTEAFF
15	TRBV10-1	-	TRBJ1-5	-	TGCGCCAGCAGTGCCGGGGGACCGAGCAATCAGCCCCAGCATTTT	CASSAGGPSNQPQHF
19	TRBV27	-	TRBJ2-1	-	TGTGCCAGCAGTTTGAATAGCGGACCCCACGTCCCGGGATACAATGAGCAGTTCTTC	CASSLNSGPHVPGYNEQFF